The present entry profiles one T cell receptor beta chain with its context. What it recognizes is unknown. The source of the sample is a study of siplizumab effects on memory and regulatory T cells. Around 9.1 x 10^4 TCR templates per sample were assayed. TCRdb's table, derived via immunoSEQ multiplex PCR, lists solely in-frame clones and lacks some. The sample holds 110,000 or so clones; 85% to 95% are singletons and the top ten take about 0.34%. Study-level findings and limits: Roughly 75-95% of proliferating CD4+ or CD8+ clones lacked a naive or memory phenotype that could be assigned. Left unconfirmed was the suppressive function of proliferating Tregs from siplizumab cultures.

Germline CDR1 SGHNT, CDR2 YYREEE (reference sequence). The CDR3 length is 15 residues. Trimming took off 1 base at V and 2 bases at J, with 12 bases between the two ends. The genes are TRBV5-4 and TRBJ2-5; D remains unclear. Source material: CD4+ T cells sorted from blood. The sequence derives from a human donor in good health. The CDR3 loop is CASSLTPGQQETQYF. CDR3 bases: TGTGCCAGCAGCTTGACTCCGGGCCAGCAAGAGACCCAGTACTTC.